This TCR beta chain was obtained from a study of CD8 T cells in ankylosing spondylitis. Study findings and constraints: Clones tied to disease were said to be significantly enriched in matched ankylosing spondylitis synovial fluid. Some of the motif variants had earlier been found in reactive arthritis patients' fluid and blood. Characteristic, it appeared, of ankylosing spondylitis blood was a TCR beta motif of several highly homologous variants.

With regard to this clonotype: What it recognizes is unknown.

TCRdb reprocessed the 5' RACE reads with MiXCR, giving one entry per CDR3 protein. The repertoire consists of about 840,000 distinct CDR3 sequences, with 12% occurring once and the leading ten covering about 0.49%. Trimming removed 6 bases from V and 5 bases from J; junction bases left unmatched: 9. This CDR3 spans 15 amino acids. In germline, CDR1 is MDHEN, CDR2 SYDVKM. The genes are TRBV28 and TRBJ2-3; 9 bases are a match to TRBD1. Material for sequencing was blood, either unsorted or a sorted T cell fraction (not recorded which). The sequence was obtained from a male donor with ankylosing spondylitis. Here the CDR3 reads CASSSPGQGKDTQYF. The CDR3, as DNA: TGTGCCAGCAGCTCCCCCGGACAGGGGAAAGATACGCAGTATTTT.